This is a list of T cell receptor beta chains from one sample in a study of memory CD8 T cells in hepatitis C reinfection. Only in-frame clones appear in the TCRdb table, and some are missing; sequencing was by immunoSEQ multiplex PCR. The sample lists approximately 51,000 clones; roughly nine tenths were seen once. Sequencing was performed on naive CD8+ T cells sorted from blood. These receptor sequences come from a man younger than 30 with hepatitis C virus infection. Both conserved end residues are part of each CDR3. The D gene is left open where the match is weak. The size of a clone is reported for some rows only, either as once, few or many, or as a class for expanded clones.

CDR3 protein: CASSFSDNEQFF; CDR3 DNA: TGTGCCAGCAGTTTTAGCGACAATGAGCAGTTCTTC; V gene: TRBV27; clone size: once; D gene: .; J gene: TRBJ2-1
CDR3 protein: CASSYSAGYSNQPQHF; CDR3 DNA: TGTGCCAGCAGTTACTCGGCGGGATATAGCAATCAGCCCCAGCATTTT; V gene: TRBV6-6; clone size: .; D gene: .; J gene: TRBJ1-5
CDR3 protein: CASSLSQGAGQPQHF; CDR3 DNA: TGTGCCAGCAGTTTATCCCAGGGGGCAGGTCAGCCCCAGCATTTT; V gene: TRBV28; clone size: .; D gene: TRBD1; J gene: TRBJ1-5
CDR3 protein: CASSLGQLGEAFF; CDR3 DNA: TGTGCCAGTAGTTTGGGACAGCTGGGTGAAGCTTTCTTT; V gene: TRBV19; clone size: .; D gene: TRBD1; J gene: TRBJ1-1
CDR3 protein: CASSFGGGPDGYEQYF; CDR3 DNA: TGTGCCAGCAGTTTCGGGGGAGGGCCAGACGGCTACGAGCAGTACTTC; V gene: TRBV27; clone size: .; D gene: TRBD2; J gene: TRBJ2-7
CDR3 protein: CASSGSYNEQFF; CDR3 DNA: TGTGCCAGTAGCGGCTCCTACAATGAGCAGTTCTTC; V gene: TRBV19; clone size: .; D gene: .; J gene: TRBJ2-1
CDR3 protein: CASSYPGQGYNEQFF; CDR3 DNA: TGTGCCAGCAGCTATCCGGGACAGGGCTACAATGAGCAGTTCTTC; V gene: TRBV6-1; clone size: once; D gene: TRBD1; J gene: TRBJ2-1
CDR3 protein: CSVSSGRTDTQYF; CDR3 DNA: TGCAGCGTTAGTAGCGGGAGGACAGATACGCAGTATTTT; V gene: TRBV29-1; clone size: .; D gene: TRBD2; J gene: TRBJ2-3
CDR3 protein: CASSWTGGLNTEAFF; CDR3 DNA: TGTGCCAGCAGCTGGACAGGGGGCTTGAACACTGAAGCTTTCTTT; V gene: TRBV2; clone size: .; D gene: TRBD1; J gene: TRBJ1-1
CDR3 protein: CASNRRGPHNSPLHF; CDR3 DNA: TGTGCCAGCAATCGGAGGGGGCCGCATAATTCACCCCTCCACTTT; V gene: TRBV6-4; clone size: .; D gene: TRBD1; J gene: TRBJ1-6
CDR3 protein: CASSSLDGNTGELFF; CDR3 DNA: TGTGCCAGCAGCTCCCTAGACGGCAACACCGGGGAGCTGTTTTTT; V gene: TRBV7-9; clone size: once; D gene: .; J gene: TRBJ2-2
CDR3 protein: CASSPGQGFDEQYF; CDR3 DNA: TGTGCCAGCAGCCCGGGACAGGGTTTCGACGAGCAGTACTTC; V gene: TRBV7-8; clone size: once; D gene: TRBD1; J gene: TRBJ2-7
CDR3 protein: CASSTSGTSGTGELFF; CDR3 DNA: TGTGCCAGCAGCACCTCCGGGACTAGCGGCACCGGGGAGCTGTTTTTT; V gene: TRBV7-9; clone size: .; D gene: TRBD2; J gene: TRBJ2-2
CDR3 protein: CASSFPLGEVTARNTEAFF; CDR3 DNA: TGTGCCAGCAGCTTCCCCCTGGGGGAGGTGACGGCGAGGAACACTGAAGCTTTCTTT; V gene: TRBV7-2; clone size: once; D gene: .; J gene: TRBJ1-1
CDR3 protein: CASSQERGQPYQPQHF; CDR3 DNA: TGTGCCAGCAGCCAAGAGAGGGGACAGCCATATCAGCCCCAGCATTTT; V gene: TRBV4-2; clone size: .; D gene: TRBD1; J gene: TRBJ1-5
CDR3 protein: CASSWTGDTYEQYF; CDR3 DNA: TGTGCCAGCAGTTGGACAGGAGACACCTACGAGCAGTACTTC; V gene: TRBV27; clone size: .; D gene: TRBD1; J gene: TRBJ2-7
CDR3 protein: CASSEASLPPRLKQYF; CDR3 DNA: TGTGCCAGCAGTGAAGCCTCACTCCCCCCGAGGCTTAAGCAGTACTTC; V gene: TRBV6-1; clone size: .; D gene: .; J gene: TRBJ2-5
CDR3 protein: CASSPGEGFTGEQFF; CDR3 DNA: TGCGCCAGCTCCCCTGGGGAGGGGTTTACTGGGGAGCAGTTCTTC; V gene: TRBV5-1; clone size: .; D gene: TRBD2; J gene: TRBJ2-1
CDR3 protein: CASRPSSGSGDEQFF; CDR3 DNA: TGTGCCAGCCGCCCCAGTAGCGGGAGTGGCGATGAGCAGTTCTTC; V gene: TRBV7-8; clone size: .; D gene: TRBD2; J gene: TRBJ2-1
CDR3 protein: CASSLFAGAYNEQFF; CDR3 DNA: TGTGCCAGCAGCTTGTTTGCAGGGGCCTACAATGAGCAGTTCTTC; V gene: TRBV5-8; clone size: .; D gene: .; J gene: TRBJ2-1
CDR3 protein: CATSLAGSYNEQFF; CDR3 DNA: TGTGCCACCAGTCTAGCGGGATCCTACAATGAGCAGTTCTTC; V gene: TRBV15; clone size: .; D gene: TRBD2; J gene: TRBJ2-1
CDR3 protein: CASSELAPGTEQFF; CDR3 DNA: TGTGCCAGCAGTGAGCTAGCCCCGGGAACTGAGCAGTTCTTC; V gene: TRBV2; clone size: .; D gene: .; J gene: TRBJ2-1
CDR3 protein: CASSFGVSNEQFF; CDR3 DNA: TGTGCCAGCAGCTTCGGAGTGTCCAATGAGCAGTTCTTC; V gene: TRBV11-3; clone size: .; D gene: .; J gene: TRBJ2-1
CDR3 protein: CASSLGLAGYEQYF; CDR3 DNA: TGTGCCAGCAGTTTGGGACTAGCGGGCTACGAGCAGTACTTC; V gene: TRBV28; clone size: .; D gene: TRBD2; J gene: TRBJ2-7
CDR3 protein: CASSYDPRGSNEQFF; CDR3 DNA: TGTGCCAGCAGTTACGACCCACGGGGGTCCAATGAGCAGTTCTTC; V gene: TRBV6-5; clone size: .; D gene: .; J gene: TRBJ2-1
CDR3 protein: CASSVGLAGGLGDTQYF; CDR3 DNA: TGTGCCAGCAGCGTCGGACTAGCGGGGGGGCTTGGAGATACGCAGTATTTT; V gene: TRBV13; clone size: .; D gene: TRBD2; J gene: TRBJ2-3
CDR3 protein: CASSVDASGGQETQYF; CDR3 DNA: TGTGCCAGCAGCGTAGATGCTAGCGGGGGTCAAGAGACCCAGTACTTC; V gene: TRBV9; clone size: .; D gene: TRBD2; J gene: TRBJ2-5
CDR3 protein: CASSVRDRGLGYGYTF; CDR3 DNA: TGTGCCAGTAGTGTCCGGGACAGGGGGCTTGGCTATGGCTACACCTTC; V gene: TRBV19; clone size: .; D gene: TRBD1; J gene: TRBJ1-2
CDR3 protein: CASSPGQGERYF; CDR3 DNA: TGTGCCAGCAGTCCCGGACAGGGGGAACGGTACTTC; V gene: TRBV6-6; clone size: few; D gene: TRBD1; J gene: TRBJ2-7
CDR3 protein: CASSTTGGDNSPLHF; CDR3 DNA: TGTGCCAGCAGTACAACAGGGGGCGATAATTCACCCCTCCACTTT; V gene: TRBV6-5; clone size: .; D gene: TRBD1; J gene: TRBJ1-6
CDR3 protein: CASSYSTGGRSTEAFF; CDR3 DNA: TGTGCCAGCAGTTACTCGACGGGGGGGCGCAGCACTGAAGCTTTCTTT; V gene: TRBV6-6; clone size: .; D gene: .; J gene: TRBJ1-1
CDR3 protein: CASSMDSNTEAFF; CDR3 DNA: TGTGCCAGTAGTATGGACTCGAACACTGAAGCTTTCTTT; V gene: TRBV19; clone size: .; D gene: .; J gene: TRBJ1-1
CDR3 protein: CASSSSPQGLNSPLHF; CDR3 DNA: TGTGCCAGCAGCTCTAGCCCACAGGGGCTAAATTCACCCCTCCACTTT; V gene: TRBV7-9; clone size: .; D gene: TRBD1; J gene: TRBJ1-6
CDR3 protein: CSAAGQSYNEQFF; CDR3 DNA: TGCAGCGCCGCGGGACAGTCCTACAATGAGCAGTTCTTC; V gene: TRBV29-1; clone size: .; D gene: .; J gene: TRBJ2-1
CDR3 protein: CASSLRGGRTEAFF; CDR3 DNA: TGTGCCAGCAGTTTACGGGGTGGTAGAACTGAAGCTTTCTTT; V gene: TRBV28; clone size: .; D gene: .; J gene: TRBJ1-1
CDR3 protein: CASSQEDGRGYNEQFF; CDR3 DNA: TGCGCCAGCAGCCAAGAGGACGGCCGGGGCTACAATGAGCAGTTCTTC; V gene: TRBV4-1; clone size: .; D gene: .; J gene: TRBJ2-1
CDR3 protein: CASSGTSERTDTQYF; CDR3 DNA: TGTGCCAGCAGTGGTACTAGCGAGCGAACAGATACGCAGTATTTT; V gene: TRBV7-6; clone size: .; D gene: TRBD2; J gene: TRBJ2-3
CDR3 protein: CASTKDGRSEQFF; CDR3 DNA: TGTGCCAGCACCAAGGATGGTAGGAGTGAGCAGTTCTTC; V gene: TRBV27; clone size: .; D gene: .; J gene: TRBJ2-1
CDR3 protein: CASSYYPSWNTGELFF; CDR3 DNA: TGTGCCAGCAGTTATTATCCGTCCTGGAACACCGGGGAGCTGTTTTTT; V gene: TRBV6-5; clone size: .; D gene: .; J gene: TRBJ2-2
CDR3 protein: CASSPGLAGYNEQFF; CDR3 DNA: TGCGCCAGCAGCCCAGGACTAGCGGGATACAATGAGCAGTTCTTC; V gene: TRBV5-1; clone size: .; D gene: TRBD2; J gene: TRBJ2-1
CDR3 protein: CASTLTGGANQPQHF; CDR3 DNA: TGTGCCAGTACCTTGACAGGGGGCGCCAATCAGCCCCAGCATTTT; V gene: TRBV19; clone size: .; D gene: TRBD1; J gene: TRBJ1-5
CDR3 protein: CASSVSGGHSRNEQFF; CDR3 DNA: TGTGCCAGCAGCGTATCAGGGGGCCATTCGAGGAATGAGCAGTTCTTC; V gene: TRBV27; clone size: .; D gene: TRBD1; J gene: TRBJ2-1
CDR3 protein: CASSEGQMNTEAFF; CDR3 DNA: TGTGCCAGCAGCGAGGGACAGATGAACACTGAAGCTTTCTTT; V gene: TRBV5-5; clone size: .; D gene: TRBD1; J gene: TRBJ1-1
CDR3 protein: CASSGLEGSGELFF; CDR3 DNA: TGTGCCAGTAGCGGACTAGAAGGTTCCGGGGAGCTGTTTTTT; V gene: TRBV19; clone size: once; D gene: TRBD2; J gene: TRBJ2-2
CDR3 protein: CASSRGEEKLFF; CDR3 DNA: TGTGCCAGCAGTCGGGGGGAAGAAAAACTGTTTTTT; V gene: TRBV28; clone size: .; D gene: .; J gene: TRBJ1-4
CDR3 protein: CAWSQADTQYF; CDR3 DNA: TGTGCCTGGAGTCAGGCGGATACGCAGTATTTT; V gene: TRBV30; clone size: .; D gene: .; J gene: TRBJ2-3
CDR3 protein: CASSDGVDSNTGELFF; CDR3 DNA: TGTGCCAGCAGTGATGGAGTCGATTCGAACACCGGGGAGCTGTTTTTT; V gene: TRBV2; clone size: .; D gene: .; J gene: TRBJ2-2
CDR3 protein: CASSPGTGNTEAFF; CDR3 DNA: TGTGCCAGCAGCCCTGGGACAGGGAACACTGAAGCTTTCTTT; V gene: TRBV5-8; clone size: .; D gene: TRBD1; J gene: TRBJ1-1
CDR3 protein: CASSLSGTGPEQFF; CDR3 DNA: TGTGCCAGCAGCTTGTCCGGGACAGGGCCTGAGCAGTTCTTC; V gene: TRBV11-2; clone size: .; D gene: TRBD1; J gene: TRBJ2-1
CDR3 protein: CASSQGGEPGPLYEQYF; CDR3 DNA: TGTGCCAGCTCACAAGGGGGAGAACCGGGACCGCTCTACGAGCAGTACTTC; V gene: TRBV18; clone size: .; D gene: .; J gene: TRBJ2-7
CDR3 protein: CASSTTGQGSYEQYF; CDR3 DNA: TGTGCCAGCAGCACGACCGGACAGGGCTCCTACGAGCAGTACTTC; V gene: TRBV28; clone size: .; D gene: TRBD1; J gene: TRBJ2-7
CDR3 protein: CASSPTGSGANVLTF; CDR3 DNA: TGTGCCAGCAGTCCGACAGGTTCTGGGGCCAACGTCCTGACTTTC; V gene: TRBV7-9; clone size: .; D gene: .; J gene: TRBJ2-6